The rows below give T cell receptor beta chains drawn from one sample of a study of molecular identifiers for immune sequencing clone quantification. In TCRdb, the PCR reads were re-called with MiXCR into one record per CDR3 protein. Of around 460,000 distinct CDR3 sequences listed, about 25% are singletons. Specimen: naive CD8+ T cells from blood, with Jurkat cell RNA spiked in. Receptor source: a human donor in good health. Some libraries in this study had Jurkat cell RNA spiked in. CDR3s include the opening cysteine and the closing phenylalanine or tryptophan. The D gene is left open where the match is weak. The size of a clone is reported for some rows only, either as once, few or many, or as a class for expanded clones.

13	-	TRBV29-1	TRBJ1-1	many	TGCAGCGTTGAAGAAAGGACGGGAACTGAAGCTTTCTTT	CSVEERTGTEAFF
11	-	TRBV7-3	TRBJ2-7	-	TGTACCAGCAGCTTCAGTTACGAGCAGTACTTC	CTSSFSYEQYF
14	TRBD1	TRBV6-5	TRBJ2-7	-	TGTGCCAGCAGCCCCTTCAGGGGGCCCTACGAGCAGTACTTC	CASSPFRGPYEQYF
16	-	TRBV7-9	TRBJ2-1	-	TGTGCCCGCCGCTTAGCCGCGGGGCTTTCCTACAATGAGCAGTTCTTC	CARRLAAGLSYNEQFF
14	TRBD1	TRBV6-2/TRBV6-3	TRBJ1-1	few	TGTGCCAGCAGTCGGGACAGGGGGAGCACTGAAGCTTTCTTT	CASSRDRGSTEAFF
15	TRBD1	TRBV20-1	TRBJ2-7	-	TGCAGTGCTAGACCGAGACAGGGGCTTAACTACGAGCAGTACTTC	CSARPRQGLNYEQYF
11	-	TRBV5-1	TRBJ2-1	few	TGCGCCAGCACCCTGGGGGGTGAGCAGTTCTTC	CASTLGGEQFF
14	-	TRBV5-3	TRBJ2-2	-	TGTGCCAGCGGCTTGGGAGAGAACACCGGGGAGCTGTTTTTT	CASGLGENTGELFF
15	TRBD2	TRBV19	TRBJ2-7	few	TGTGCCAGTAGTATAGCTAGCGGGATTTCCTACGAGCAGTACTTC	CASSIASGISYEQYF
15	TRBD1	TRBV5-1	TRBJ1-2	-	TGCGCCAGCAGCTTGGAACGACAGGGACGCCATGGCTACACCTTC	CASSLERQGRHGYTF
13	-	TRBV4-3	TRBJ1-4	many	TGCGCCAGCAGCCCGGGGACCGGTGAAAAACTGTTTTTT	CASSPGTGEKLFF
11	-	TRBV20-1	TRBJ2-5	few	TGCAGCCTCAATCATGGGGAGACCCAGTACTTC	CSLNHGETQYF
15	-	TRBV4-1	TRBJ1-5	many	TGCGCCAGCAGCACAACAGGGAGCGGCAATCAGCCCCAGCATTTT	CASSTTGSGNQPQHF
14	-	TRBV6-2/TRBV6-3	TRBJ1-5	once	TGTGCCAGCAGTTTAATGGGAGGAGATCCGCCCCAGCATTTT	CASSLMGGDPPQHF
13	-	TRBV7-9	TRBJ1-1	many	TGTGCCAGCAGCTGGGACATGAACACTGAAGCTTTCTTT	CASSWDMNTEAFF
15	-	TRBV4-3	TRBJ1-4	few	TGCGCCAGCAGCCAAGAAAAAGTCGGGGGTGAAAAACTGTTTTTT	CASSQEKVGGEKLFF
19	-	TRBV19	TRBJ1-5	-	TGTGCCAGTAGTTTTGGCTTTGTACGCTGGACAGACTTTAATCAGCCCCAGCATTTT	CASSFGFVRWTDFNQPQHF
17	TRBD2	TRBV9	TRBJ2-5	few	TGTGCCAGCAGCGCCGGGACTAGCGGGACCAACCAAGAGACCCAGTACTTC	CASSAGTSGTNQETQYF
13	-	TRBV27	TRBJ2-3	few	TGTGCCAGCAGTTTAACAGTTGGAGATACGCAGTATTTT	CASSLTVGDTQYF
16	-	TRBV18	TRBJ2-7	-	TGTGCCAGCTCACCACGGGCGGGGGCATTAATCTACGAGCAGTACTTC	CASSPRAGALIYEQYF
16	-	TRBV27	TRBJ1-1	many	TGTGCCAGCAGCTCGACAGGTGCCACGATGAACACTGAAGCTTTCTTT	CASSSTGATMNTEAFF
15	-	TRBV5-1	TRBJ1-1	many	TGCGCCAGCAGGGGTTTAAGGCTGGGGGACACTGAAGCTTTCTTT	CASRGLRLGDTEAFF
14	-	TRBV5-1	TRBJ1-1	many	TGCGCCAGCAGCTTGGACGAAGGGATTCCTGAAGCTTTCTTT	CASSLDEGIPEAFF
17	-	TRBV3-2	TRBJ2-3	-	TGTGCCAGCAGCCACCAGCGGGCGGGCCTGTGGACAGATACGCAGTATTTT	CASSHQRAGLWTDTQYF
13	-	TRBV5-5	TRBJ1-1	many	TGCGCCAGCAGCTTTGGGACCAACACTGAAGCTTTCTTT	CASSFGTNTEAFF